Each of the 19 T cell receptor beta chains below was sequenced from the same sample in a study of siplizumab effects on memory and regulatory T cells. Kept together in coculture, the mixed lymphocyte reaction cells spent 5 to 6 days at 37°C. Which antigens these TCRs recognize remains unknown. Profiling relied on immunoSEQ multiplex PCR, and the TCRdb table lists in-frame clones only, not all of them. The sample has 20,000 or so clones; about 40% are singletons. The specimen was CFSE-low (dividing) CD4+ T cells sorted from an allogeneic mixed lymphocyte reaction. Source of these receptors: a human donor in good health; the cells came from an allogeneic mixed lymphocyte reaction. Some clones in this sample may be carry-over from other donors' samples.

The table lists this clone with a few counts. The rearrangement joins TRBV19 to TRBJ2-7, with D uncertain. The germline gives CDR1 LNHDA, CDR2 SQIVND (reference sequence). V was shortened by 3 bases and J by 2 bases, with 14 bases between the two germline ends. CDR3 size: 15 residues. The CDR3 here is CASSMAVGAPYEQYF. For the CDR3, the DNA is TGTGCCAGTAGTATGGCCGTCGGAGCACCCTACGAGCAGTACTTC.

V and J are TRBV6-5 and TRBJ2-7, with TRBD2 matching 10 bases. This CDR3 comprises 16 residues. Germline values: CDR1 MNHEY, CDR2 SVGAGI. The V segment lost 2 bases and the J segment 7 bases; nucleotides outside the gene matches: 11. Here the CDR3 DNA reads TGTGCCAGCAGTTACGCGCCCCCGGGACTAGCGAGAGAGCAGTACTTC. The encoded protein is CASSYAPPGLAREQYF.

The V gene is TRBV6-6, the J gene TRBJ2-5; TRBD2 is a possible D gene (6 bases). This CDR3 comprises 16 residues. Per the germline V gene, CDR1 is MNHNY and CDR2 is SVGAGI (reference sequence). Trimming removed 7 bases from V and 1 base from J, with 19 bases in between. CDR3 in DNA: TGTGCCAGCACTCACAAGGCAGGAGCGGGCCAAGAGACCCAGTACTTC. Protein: CASTHKAGAGQETQYF.

The CDR3 DNA sequence: TGTGCCTGGAGTCCGGACACCCTCCAAAATCAGGGGCCCAGCACCGGGGAGCTGTTTTTT. Its protein is CAWSPDTLQNQGPSTGELFF. The chain joins TRBV30 to TRBJ2-2; a possible D gene is TRBD1 (6 bases). This CDR3 is built from 20 residues. CDR1 is GTSNPN, CDR2 SVGIG, per germline (reference sequence). Deletions cut 2 bases from V and 4 bases from J, with 29 bases between. Supplemented by reference TRBV30 and TRBJ2-2, the full variable domain reads SQTIHQWPATLVQPVGSPLSLECTVEGTSNPNLYWYRQAAGRGLQLLFYSVGIGQISSEVPQNLSASRPQDRQFILSSKKLLLSDSGFYLCAWSPDTLQNQGPSTGELFFGEGSRLTVL.

The CDR3 reads CASSQGAGTEAFF. In DNA form, the CDR3 reads TGCGCCAGCAGTCAAGGTGCCGGAACTGAAGCTTTCTTT. The genes are TRBV5-1 and TRBJ1-1; no definite D call. In germline, CDR1 is SGHRS, CDR2 YFSETQ. V lost 5 bases to trimming and J lost 5 bases, with 13 bases between them. This CDR3 contains 13 residues.

The chain employs TRBV9 and TRBJ1-2; no clear D gene. Germline V gives CDR1 SGDLS, CDR2 YYNGEE. Trimming took 0 bases from V and 5 from J, leaving 5 bases between them. The CDR3 is made up of 12 amino acids. CDR3 residues: CASSVDRYGYTF. CDR3 in DNA: TGTGCCAGCAGCGTAGACAGATATGGCTACACCTTC.

This clone has more than one count but fewer than ten. The chain uses TRBV6-6 and TRBJ2-1; 12 bases fit TRBD2. The V segment lost 6 bases and the J segment 6 bases; nucleotides outside the gene matches: 9. This CDR3 is built from 16 residues. CDR1 is MNHNY, CDR2 SVGAGI, per germline (reference sequence). The CDR3 sequence: CASRLSGLAGFNEQFF. In nucleotides, the CDR3 is TGTGCCAGCAGATTATCCGGACTAGCGGGATTCAATGAGCAGTTCTTC.

There are a few counts of this clone. The V and J genes are TRBV27 and TRBJ2-7; weak D call: TRBD1 (5 bases). Germline V gene sequence: CDR1 MNHEY, CDR2 SMNVEV (reference sequence). The CDR3 spans 14 residues. V was trimmed by 10 bases and J by 0 bases, leaving 16 bases between them. The CDR3 is CATSQGQNSYEQYF. The CDR3 nucleotides read TGTGCCACCTCTCAGGGTCAGAACTCCTACGAGCAGTACTTC.

This clone appeared a few times. This chain joins TRBV7-2 and TRBJ1-1; no definite D call. The V gene lost 2 bases and the J gene lost 5 bases, with 18 bases spanning the gap. CDR1 and CDR2 (germline): SGHTA, FQGNSA. This CDR3 region has 16 residues. CDR3 loop: CASSLLGQELLTEAFF. CDR3 bases: TGTGCCAGCAGCTTACTTGGGCAGGAGCTTTTGACTGAAGCTTTCTTT.

This clone was found many times. J is TRBJ2-2 and V is TRBV6-6, with D maybe TRBD2 (5 bases). V was cut by 7 bases and J by 5 bases, with 11 bases left in between. CDR3 length equals 13 residues. Germline CDR1 reads MNHNY; CDR2 reads SVGAGI (reference sequence). The CDR3 bases are TGTGCCAGCATCGCTAGCTGGACCGGGGAGCTGTTTTTT. Amino acids: CASIASWTGELFF.

CDR3 coding DNA: TGCGCCAGCAGCTTGGTAGTAGGTATTGAGCAGTTCTTC. It codes for CASSLVVGIEQFF. The rearrangement links TRBV5-1 to TRBJ2-1; D is unclear. CDR1 and CDR2 (germline): SGHRS, YFSETQ. V lost 0 bases to trimming and J lost 9 bases, with 10 bases between them. CDR3 length equals 13 residues. The full variable domain, with the rest looked up from reference TRBV5-1 and TRBJ2-1, is KAGVTQTPRYLIKTRGQQVTLSCSPISGHRSVSWYQQTPGQGLQFLFEYFSETQRNKGNFPGRFSGRQFSNSRSEMNVSTLELGDSALYLCASSLVVGIEQFFGPGTRLTVL.

The table lists this clone with a count of one. The gene calls are TRBV21-1 and TRBJ1-2; TRBD1 is taken as the D call from the table, unchecked against the DNA. TRBV21-1 is designated a pseudogene. The CDR3 loop spans 20 amino acids. CDR3 sequence (DNA): TGTGCCAGCAGCAAAGCGCTTCTGTTGGGCAGGGAGAGGGGGAACTATGGCTACACCTTC. It yields the protein CASSKALLLGRERGNYGYTF.

In this sample, this clone is medium-sized. V gene TRBV2 combines with J gene TRBJ1-5; D gene uncertain. V dropped 6 bases and J dropped 7 bases, with 13 bases sitting between them. The length of the CDR3 is 13 residues. Per germline, CDR1 SNHLY and CDR2 FYNNEI. The CDR3 bases are TGTGCCAGCAGCTCAACCCCGGGGCAGCCCCAGCATTTT. It translates to CASSSTPGQPQHF.

V usage is TRBV7-9 and J usage is TRBJ2-6, with unresolved D. The germline V and J ends were trimmed by 1 base and 0 bases, with 10 bases remaining between them. The germline CDR1 and CDR2 sequences are SEHNR and FQNEAQ (reference sequence). The CDR3 is 17 residues long. The CDR3 region is CASSLVVYSSGANVLTF. CDR3 sequence (DNA): TGTGCCAGCAGCTTAGTTGTCTACAGCTCTGGGGCCAACGTCCTGACTTTC.

This rearrangement joins TRBV6-5 to TRBJ2-1; D might be TRBD1 (7 bases). Germline V gene data show CDR1 as MNHEY and CDR2 as SVGAGI. There are 15 residues in the CDR3. V lost 6 bases, J lost 4 bases, and 16 bases lay in between. The CDR3, as DNA: TGTGCCAGCAGAAGCCAGGGGGGCCAATACAATGAGCAGTTCTTC. Protein sequence: CASRSQGGQYNEQFF.

The V gene is TRBV7-9, the J gene TRBJ2-7; unclear D gene. V was shortened by 1 base and J by 2 bases, with 12 bases between the two germline ends. Per the germline V gene, CDR1 is SEHNR and CDR2 is FQNEAQ (reference sequence). CDR3 length: 15 residues. Written as DNA, the CDR3 is TGTGCCAGCAGCTTAGTGGCCGGGCCCGCCTACGAGCAGTACTTC. Amino acid sequence: CASSLVAGPAYEQYF.

The V call is TRBV6-9, the J call TRBJ2-7; D unclear. CDR3 size: 11 residues. Trimming left V 7 bases short and J 7 bases short, with 11 bases between. Per germline, CDR1 MNHGY and CDR2 SVAAGI. CDR3 DNA: TGTGCCAGCAAAAATGTGGGTGAGCAGTACTTC. It translates to CASKNVGEQYF.

In this sample, this clone turned up a few times. This sequence joins TRBV7-9 and TRBJ2-2; D is unresolved. V was trimmed by 4 bases and J by 10 bases, leaving 7 bases between them. Germline values: CDR1 SEHNR, CDR2 FQNEAQ (reference sequence). The CDR3 has 11 amino acids. In DNA, the CDR3 is TGTGCCAGCAGCTCGCTCCTGGAGCTGTTTTTT. Translated, it gives CASSSLLELFF.

There are a few counts of this clone. The V gene is TRBV27, the J gene TRBJ2-7; TRBD2 matches at 9 bases. CDR1 is MNHEY, CDR2 SMNVEV, per germline (reference sequence). The junction had 10 bases not matched to a gene; V was cut back by 3 bases and J by 4 bases. The CDR3 runs to 16 residues. In nucleotides, the CDR3 is TGTGCCAGCAGTTTCCTCGGGACTAGCATTTTGTACGAGCAGTACTTC. As protein: CASSFLGTSILYEQYF.